The entry that follows covers one T cell receptor (beta chain) sequence. The target antigen is unknown. Described time point: persistent/refractory GD, antithyroid drugs over 5 years with positive TRAb. TCR sequences were obtained from RNA taken from PBMCs. Graves' disease diagnosis was established per American Thyroid Association guidelines. In building TCR beta libraries, iRepertoire HTBI primers were used together with Arm-PCR of CDR3 regions. Authors' processing steps: Gene usage covered some 60 TRBV and 14 to 15 TRBJ segments. TCRdb reanalysed the multiplex PCR reads using MiXCR and keeps one entry per CDR3 protein. Here the V and J calls rest on TCRdb's processing, not on the authors' analysis. The table includes 450,000 or so distinct CDR3 sequences, roughly 20% detected once. The data stem from a study of regulatory T cells in long-lasting Graves disease. Findings and caveats of the study: Among samples with persistent disease, TRBV28, TRBJ1-2 and TRBJ2-5 were favored.

This CDR3 is built from 13 residues. Germline V CDR1 and CDR2: MNHEY, SMNVEV (reference sequence). The V end lost 2 bases, the J end lost 3 bases, and 8 bases lay between the germline ends. The chain is built from TRBV27 and TRBJ2-7; no clear D. This clonotype was obtained from a female donor with Graves disease. Sequenced here: peripheral blood mononuclear cells (PBMCs), sampled when the disease was refractory, from a patient treated with antithyroid drugs. The CDR3: CASSLGPIYEQYF. CDR3 sequence (DNA): TGTGCCAGCAGTTTAGGGCCGATCTACGAGCAGTACTTC.